The 5 T cell receptor beta chains in this list originate from one sample, sequenced in a study of metastatic and nonmetastatic thyroid tumors. From the PCR reads, TCRdb re-called clones with MiXCR. The sample shows about 35,000 clones, 25% to 30% of them seen only once. Before thyroid surgery, none of the patients had received any treatment. The sequencing sample was made of blood. The origin of the receptors is a female donor with papillary thyroid cancer or a benign thyroid nodule (not recorded which). Some clones in this sample may be carry-over from other donors' samples.

In this sample, this clone turned up many times. The chain employs TRBV6-2 or TRBV6-3 and TRBJ1-1, with D perhaps TRBD1 (5 bases). The germline V and J ends were trimmed by 6 bases and 6 bases, with 11 bases remaining between them. This CDR3 contains 12 residues. CDR1 is MNHEY, CDR2 SVGEGT, per germline. CDR3 in amino acids: CASSEDRPEAFF. CDR3 sequence (DNA): TGTGCCAGCAGCGAAGACAGACCTGAAGCTTTCTTT.

This clone occurred many times. The CDR3 DNA is TGTGCCAGCAGCCCTGAATGGGACAGAATCACAGATACGCAGTATTTT. It is translated as CASSPEWDRITDTQYF. The chain employs TRBV6-2 or TRBV6-3 and TRBJ2-3; TRBD1 matches at 7 bases. The CDR3 covers 16 residues. The V segment lost 6 bases and the J segment 2 bases; nucleotides outside the gene matches: 11. The germline CDR1 and CDR2 sequences are MNHEY and SVGEGT.

This chain uses TRBV4-1 with TRBJ1-2; 7 bases match TRBD1. The V gene end was trimmed by 6 bases and the J gene end by 3 bases; junction bases not matched to a gene: 13. The CDR3 consists of 16 residues. The germline V gene encodes CDR1 MGHRA and CDR2 YSYEKL. The CDR3 reads CASSRPTGVLDYGYTF. The CDR3 DNA is TGCGCCAGCAGTCGGCCAACAGGGGTACTCGACTATGGCTACACCTTC.

On this clone: At one of its ends the junction is not consistent with the germline gene, which may arise from a read error. This chain connects TRBV7-6 to TRBJ2-7; perhaps TRBD2 as D (6 bases). The CDR3 is made up of 16 amino acids. In germline, CDR1 is SGHVS, CDR2 FNYEAQ. Here the CDR3 reads CASSSRTIGRTHEQYF. The CDR3 DNA reads as TGTGCGAGCAGCTCCAGGACTATCGGGAGAACCCACGAGCAGTACTTC.

By share of the sample, this clone is medium-sized. This rearrangement joins TRBV20-1 to TRBJ1-5; 9 positions match TRBD1. This CDR3 region has 15 residues. CDR1 is DFQATT, CDR2 SNEGSKA, per germline (reference sequence). The trim removed 0 bases at V and 6 bases at J, leaving 6 bases unmatched. The CDR3 spells CSARETGGWSQPQHF. Here the CDR3 DNA reads TGCAGTGCTAGAGAGACAGGGGGTTGGAGTCAGCCCCAGCATTTT.